This TCR beta chain was observed in a study of blood T cell repertoires in COVID-19. Across the study: Acute and convalescent COVID-19 specimens originated in the United States, Italy and Spain.

Germline V CDR1 and CDR2: MDHEN, SYDVKM. V gave up 4 bases and J gave up 0 bases, with 16 bases separating them. The CDR3 length is 17 residues. Original processing notes: Nucleated cell counts were estimated from reference gene primer amplification. The data were produced by immunoSEQ multiplex PCR, yet TCRdb's version contains in-frame clones alone and is incomplete. V, J and clone size were drawn from that table, and D and trimming were deduced from the DNA. The sample gives around 180,000 clones, 75% to 90% of which show up once; approximately 2.1% is in the top ten. V is TRBV28 and J is TRBJ1-5; possibly TRBD1 for D (6 bases). Sequencing was done on a sample of peripheral blood. The clonotype originates from a man in his 70s with active or convalescent COVID-19. Here the CDR3 DNA reads TGTGCCAGCAGTTCCTCCAGAGACAGGAATAGCAATCAGCCCCAGCATTTT. Protein sequence: CASSSSRDRNSNQPQHF.